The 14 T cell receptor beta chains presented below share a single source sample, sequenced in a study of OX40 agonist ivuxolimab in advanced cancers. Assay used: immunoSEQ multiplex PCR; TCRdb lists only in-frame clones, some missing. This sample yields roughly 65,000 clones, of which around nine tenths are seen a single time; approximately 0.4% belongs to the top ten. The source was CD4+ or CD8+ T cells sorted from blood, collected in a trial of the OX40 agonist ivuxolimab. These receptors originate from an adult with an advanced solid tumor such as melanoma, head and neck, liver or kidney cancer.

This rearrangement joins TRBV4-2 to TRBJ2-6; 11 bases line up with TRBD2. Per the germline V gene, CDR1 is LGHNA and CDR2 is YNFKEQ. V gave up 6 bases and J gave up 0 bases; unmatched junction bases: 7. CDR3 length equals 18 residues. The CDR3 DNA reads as TGTGCCAGCAGTCATACTAGCGGGAGTAGCTCTGGGGCCAACGTCCTGACTTTC. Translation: CASSHTSGSSSGANVLTF.

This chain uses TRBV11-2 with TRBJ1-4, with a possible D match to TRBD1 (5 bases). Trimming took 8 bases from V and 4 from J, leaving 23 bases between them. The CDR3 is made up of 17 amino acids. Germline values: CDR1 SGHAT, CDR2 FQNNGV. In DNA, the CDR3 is TGTGCCAGCGGTCAACCCGACGGAGGGGCAGTTAATGAAAAACTGTTTTTT. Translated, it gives CASGQPDGGAVNEKLFF. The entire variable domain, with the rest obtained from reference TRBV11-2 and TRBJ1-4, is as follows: EAGVAQSPRYKIIEKRQSVAFWCNPISGHATLYWYQQILGQGPKLLIQFQNNGVVDDSQLPKDRFSAERLKGVDSTLKIQPAKLEDSAVYLCASGQPDGGAVNEKLFFGSGTQLSVL.

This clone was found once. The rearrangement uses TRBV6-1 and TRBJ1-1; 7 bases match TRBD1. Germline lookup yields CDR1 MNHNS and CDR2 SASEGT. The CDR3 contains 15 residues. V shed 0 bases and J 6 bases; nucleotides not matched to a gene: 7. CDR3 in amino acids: CASSEAAGGWAEAFF. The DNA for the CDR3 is TGTGCCAGCAGTGAAGCGGCAGGGGGTTGGGCTGAAGCTTTCTTT.

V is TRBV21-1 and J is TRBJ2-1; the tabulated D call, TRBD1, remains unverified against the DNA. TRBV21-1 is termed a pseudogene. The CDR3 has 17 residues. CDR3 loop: CASSTPSGASSYNEQFF. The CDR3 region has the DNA TGTGCCAGCAGCACTCCCTCAGGGGCGAGCTCCTACAATGAGCAGTTCTTC.

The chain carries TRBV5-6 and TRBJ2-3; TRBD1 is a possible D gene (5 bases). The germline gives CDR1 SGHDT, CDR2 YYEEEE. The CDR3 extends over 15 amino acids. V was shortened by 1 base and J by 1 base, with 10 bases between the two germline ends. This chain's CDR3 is CASSLRRQRTDTQYF. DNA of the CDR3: TGTGCCAGCAGCTTGCGGCGACAGCGCACAGATACGCAGTATTTT.

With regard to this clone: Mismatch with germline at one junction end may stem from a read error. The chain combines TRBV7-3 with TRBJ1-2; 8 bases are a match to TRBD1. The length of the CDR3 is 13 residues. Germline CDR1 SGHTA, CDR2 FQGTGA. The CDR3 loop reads CASSRGQGNGYTF. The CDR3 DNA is TGTGCCAGCAGCCGAGGACAGGGAAATGGTTACACCTTC.

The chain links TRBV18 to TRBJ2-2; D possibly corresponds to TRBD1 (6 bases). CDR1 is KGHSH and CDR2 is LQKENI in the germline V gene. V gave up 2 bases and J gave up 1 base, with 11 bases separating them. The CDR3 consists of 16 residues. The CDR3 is CASSPKTGQNTGELFF. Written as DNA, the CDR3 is TGTGCCAGCTCACCAAAGACAGGCCAGAACACCGGGGAGCTGTTTTTT.

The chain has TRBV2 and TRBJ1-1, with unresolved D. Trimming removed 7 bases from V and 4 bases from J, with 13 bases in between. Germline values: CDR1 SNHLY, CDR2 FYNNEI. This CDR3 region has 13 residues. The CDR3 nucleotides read TGTGCCAGCATCCCGGTCGCTCCCACTGAAGCTTTCTTT. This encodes CASIPVAPTEAFF.

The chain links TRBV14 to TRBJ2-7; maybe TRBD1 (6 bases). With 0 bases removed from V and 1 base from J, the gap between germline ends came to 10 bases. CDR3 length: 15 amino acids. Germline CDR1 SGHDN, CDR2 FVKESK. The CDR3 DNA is TGTGCCAGCAGCCAAGATTGGGGGCCTTCCTACGAGCAGTACTTC. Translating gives CASSQDWGPSYEQYF.

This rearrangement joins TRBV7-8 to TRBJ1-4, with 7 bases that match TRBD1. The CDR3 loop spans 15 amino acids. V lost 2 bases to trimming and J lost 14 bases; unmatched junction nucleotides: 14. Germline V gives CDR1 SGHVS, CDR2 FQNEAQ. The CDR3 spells CASSLRTGPSWGLFF. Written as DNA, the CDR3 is TGTGCCAGCAGCTTACGGACAGGCCCTTCCTGGGGGCTGTTTTTT. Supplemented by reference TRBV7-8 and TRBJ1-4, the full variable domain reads GAGVSQSPRYKVAKRGQDVALRCDPISGHVSLFWYQQALGQGPEFLTYFQNEAQLDKSGLPSDRFFAERPEGSVSTLKIQRTQQEDSAVYLCASSLRTGPSWGLFFGSGTQLSVL.

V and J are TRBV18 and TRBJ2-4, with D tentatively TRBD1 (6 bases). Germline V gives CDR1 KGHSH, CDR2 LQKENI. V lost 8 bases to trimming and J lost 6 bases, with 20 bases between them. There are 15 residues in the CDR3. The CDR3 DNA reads TGTGCCAGCCGACGTGGTCCAGGGGTGAGAAACATTCAGTACTTC. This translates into CASRRGPGVRNIQYF.

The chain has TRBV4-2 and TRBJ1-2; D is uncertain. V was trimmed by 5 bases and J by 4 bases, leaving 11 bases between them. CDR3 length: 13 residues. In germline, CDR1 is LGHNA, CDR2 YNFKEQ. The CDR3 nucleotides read TGTGCCAGCAGCGTCCTCCAGAGCTATGGCTACACCTTC. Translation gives CASSVLQSYGYTF.

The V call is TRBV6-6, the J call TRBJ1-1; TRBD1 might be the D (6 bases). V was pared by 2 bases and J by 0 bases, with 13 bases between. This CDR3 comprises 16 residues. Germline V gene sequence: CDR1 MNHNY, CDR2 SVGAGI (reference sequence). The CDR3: CASSYPAGTLNTEAFF. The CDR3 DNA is TGTGCCAGCAGTTACCCCGCTGGGACACTGAACACTGAAGCTTTCTTT.

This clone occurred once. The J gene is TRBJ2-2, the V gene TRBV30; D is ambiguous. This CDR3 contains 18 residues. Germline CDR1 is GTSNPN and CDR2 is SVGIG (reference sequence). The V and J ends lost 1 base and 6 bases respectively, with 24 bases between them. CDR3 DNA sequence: TGTGCCTGGAGTGCGCACCCCCTCAGGAGAAAACCCGCCGGGGAGCTGTTTTTT. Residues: CAWSAHPLRRKPAGELFF.